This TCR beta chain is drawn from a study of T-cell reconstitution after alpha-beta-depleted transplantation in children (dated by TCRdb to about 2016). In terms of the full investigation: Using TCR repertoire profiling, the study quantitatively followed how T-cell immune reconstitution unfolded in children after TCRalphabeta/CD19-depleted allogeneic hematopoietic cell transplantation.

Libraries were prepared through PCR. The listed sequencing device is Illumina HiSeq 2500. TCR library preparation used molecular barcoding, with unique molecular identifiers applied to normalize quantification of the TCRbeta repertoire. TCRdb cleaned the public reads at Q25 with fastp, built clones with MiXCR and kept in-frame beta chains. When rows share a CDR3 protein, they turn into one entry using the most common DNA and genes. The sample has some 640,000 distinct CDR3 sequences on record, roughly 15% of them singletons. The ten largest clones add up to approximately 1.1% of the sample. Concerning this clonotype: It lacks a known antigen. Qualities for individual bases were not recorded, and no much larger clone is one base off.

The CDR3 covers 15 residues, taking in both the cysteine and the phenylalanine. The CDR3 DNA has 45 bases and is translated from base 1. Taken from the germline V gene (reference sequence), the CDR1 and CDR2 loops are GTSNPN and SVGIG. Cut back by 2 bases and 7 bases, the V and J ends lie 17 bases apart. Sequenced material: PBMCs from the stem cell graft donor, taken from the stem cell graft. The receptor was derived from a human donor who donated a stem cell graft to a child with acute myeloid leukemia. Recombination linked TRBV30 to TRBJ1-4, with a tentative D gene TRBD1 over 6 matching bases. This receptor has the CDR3 CAWSLSRGIGEKLFF. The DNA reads TGTGCCTGGAGTCTTAGCAGGGGAATCGGTGAAAAACTGTTTTTT.